This TCR beta chain is drawn from a study of T cells in Graves' hyperthyroidism and ophthalmopathy. Findings of the study overall: Most thyroid-expanded clonotypes above 0.001 were also found in blood.

Amplification of TCR beta CDR3 regions used RNA as the template. The HTBI primer set was used in a first-round RT-PCR of the TCR CDR3. TCRdb re-called the multiplex PCR reads through MiXCR, storing one row per CDR3 protein. This sample has about 740,000 distinct CDR3 sequences, with 14% found just once. This clonotype was observed many times. The antigen is undetermined. Orbital computed tomography, thyroid ultrasound, serum thyroxine and TRAb, and clinical symptoms together informed the diagnoses. Sample: blood. The source of this sequence is a woman aged 18-29 years with Graves' hyperthyroidism.

Here the CDR3 reads CASSLAGSQYF. The DNA of the CDR3 is TGTGCCAGCAGCTTAGCGGGGTCCCAGTACTTC. The chain is built from TRBV11-3 and TRBJ2-5, with a possible D match to TRBD2 (5 bases). Trimming took off 1 base at V and 9 bases at J, with 6 bases between the two ends. The CDR3 has 11 residues. Germline lookup yields CDR1 SGHNT and CDR2 YENEEA.